Each of the 32 T cell receptor beta chains below was sequenced from the same sample in a study of T cell responses to AZD1222 COVID-19 vaccine. The table came from immunoSEQ multiplex PCR; TCRdb's copy has only in-frame clones and leaves some out. The data show around 140,000 clones, roughly nine tenths seen once. This specimen was peripheral blood, taken on day 0 of AZD1222 vaccination. Receptors originate from an adult in good health.

This clone was detected a few times. The chain combines TRBV7-2 with TRBJ2-3, with D hard to call. Germline values: CDR1 SGHTA, CDR2 FQGNSA. This CDR3 is built from 13 residues. V was shortened by 1 base and J by 4 bases, with 6 bases between the two germline ends. CDR3 sequence reads: CASSLGPSDTQYF. The CDR3 DNA sequence: TGTGCCAGCAGCTTAGGCCCGTCAGATACGCAGTATTTT.

This clone was seen only once. V is TRBV30 and J is TRBJ1-4; 7 bases map to TRBD1. V shed 0 bases, J shed 8 bases, and the junction held 6 bases outside the gene matches. The germline CDR1 and CDR2 sequences are GTSNPN and SVGIG (reference sequence). The CDR3 covers 14 residues. CDR3 loop: CAWSVWQGGEKLFF. CDR3 nucleotides: TGTGCCTGGAGTGTATGGCAGGGGGGGGAAAAACTGTTTTTT.

The rearrangement links TRBV5-1 to TRBJ1-4, with D unresolved. The CDR3 contains 15 residues. Trimming cost V 5 bases and J 0 bases, with 11 bases left between them. Germline lookup yields CDR1 SGHRS and CDR2 YFSETQ. DNA for the CDR3: TGCGCCAGCAGTCCCCAGGCTGCAACTAATGAAAAACTGTTTTTT. Residues: CASSPQAATNEKLFF.

This chain connects TRBV3-1 (or the pseudogene TRBV3-2) to TRBJ1-1, with 7 bases fitting TRBD1. With 5 bases clipped from V and 5 bases from J, the junction kept 5 bases outside the gene matches. The CDR3 covers 13 residues. The germline gives CDR1 LGHDT, CDR2 YNNKEL (reference sequence). The CDR3 sequence: CASSFGQETEAFF. CDR3 DNA sequence: TGTGCCAGCAGCTTTGGACAGGAAACTGAAGCTTTCTTT.

The chain recombines TRBV19 with TRBJ2-1; perhaps D is TRBD1 or TRBD2 (5 bases each). The V gene's germline CDR1 is LNHDA and CDR2 SQIVND (reference sequence). Between the trimmed V and J ends, which lost 3 bases and 9 bases, there was a span of 21 bases. This CDR3 spans 16 amino acids. The CDR3 sequence: CASSIRPASFGAEQFF. CDR3 nucleotide sequence: TGTGCCAGTAGTATCCGGCCTGCTAGCTTTGGGGCTGAGCAGTTCTTC. Combining the CDR3 with reference TRBV19 and TRBJ2-1 gives the whole variable domain DGGITQSPKYLFRKEGQNVTLSCEQNLNHDAMYWYRQDPGQGLRLIYYSQIVNDFQKGDIAEGYSVSREKKESFPLTVTSAQKNPTAFYLCASSIRPASFGAEQFFGPGTRLTVL.

The V gene is TRBV18, the J gene TRBJ1-5, with a tentative D call TRBD1 (5 bases). The CDR3 totals 14 residues. Germline CDR1 is KGHSH and CDR2 is LQKENI. V was clipped by 3 bases and J by 12 bases, with 18 bases between them. The CDR3 protein is CASSPGGFRADQHF. CDR3 bases: TGTGCCAGCTCACCCGGTGGTTTCAGGGCAGACCAGCATTTT.

This chain connects TRBV28 to TRBJ1-2; perhaps TRBD1 as D (5 bases). This CDR3 comprises 12 residues. Germline CDR1 is MDHEN and CDR2 is SYDVKM. V lost 3 bases and J 7 bases, leaving 9 bases between the germline ends. This CDR3 reads CASSLGGAGYTF. In DNA, the CDR3 is TGTGCCAGCAGTTTGGGCGGGGCTGGCTACACCTTC.

The V and J genes are TRBV5-6 and TRBJ2-1, with D tentatively TRBD1 (6 bases). The V gene's germline CDR1 is SGHDT and CDR2 YYEEEE. The CDR3 has 14 amino acids. Trimming took off 4 bases at V and 4 bases at J, with 12 bases between the two ends. CDR3 nucleotides: TGTGCCAGCAGCCATACAGACAGGTACAATGAGCAGTTCTTC. Its protein is CASSHTDRYNEQFF.

This clone was counted a few times. This rearrangement joins TRBV4-3 to TRBJ2-1; 11 bases agree with TRBD2. The CDR3 totals 17 residues. Trimming at V came to 0 bases and at J to 7 bases, leaving 8 bases not matched to a gene. Germline V gene lookup returns CDR1 LGHNA and CDR2 YSLEER. In DNA, the CDR3 is TGCGCCAGCAGCCAAGAGGGACCGGGACTAGCGGTGAATGAGCAGTTCTTC. This translates into CASSQEGPGLAVNEQFF.

This chain connects TRBV7-2 to TRBJ2-7; D unresolved. Looked up from germline, CDR1 is SGHTA and CDR2 is FQGNSA. V gave up 1 base and J gave up 2 bases, with 9 bases separating them. The CDR3 runs to 14 residues. Here the CDR3 DNA reads TGTGCCAGCAGCTTAGGAGGTTATGCCTACGAGCAGTACTTC. This encodes CASSLGGYAYEQYF.

V gene TRBV5-6 combines with J gene TRBJ2-3; D might be TRBD2 (5 bases). Deletions cut 6 bases from V and 2 bases from J, with 16 bases between. From germline, CDR1 is SGHDT and CDR2 YYEEEE. CDR3 length equals 15 residues. The CDR3 coding sequence is TGTGCCAGCAACCAAGGCCGGGGTCCCACAGATACGCAGTATTTT. Protein sequence: CASNQGRGPTDTQYF. Full variable domain (rest looked up from reference TRBV5-6 and TRBJ2-3): DAGVTQSPTHLIKTRGQQVTLRCSPKSGHDTVSWYQQALGQGPQFIFQYYEEEERQRGNFPDRFSGHQFPNYSSELNVNALLLGDSALYLCASNQGRGPTDTQYFGPGTRLTVL.

This chain connects TRBV5-6 to TRBJ2-3; no clear D gene. The V gene lost 2 bases and the J gene lost 2 bases, with 0 bases spanning the gap. This CDR3 has 11 residues. The germline V gene encodes CDR1 SGHDT and CDR2 YYEEEE. CDR3 sequence: CASSFTDTQYF. The CDR3 DNA reads TGTGCCAGCAGCTTCACAGATACGCAGTATTTT.

This clone was counted a single time. The rearrangement links TRBV5-1 to TRBJ1-1, with a possible D match to TRBD1 (5 bases). Trimming pared 7 bases from V and 6 bases from J, leaving 16 bases between. Looked up from germline, CDR1 is SGHRS and CDR2 is YFSETQ. The CDR3 spans 13 residues. The CDR3 sequence is CASAPRTQAEAFF. CDR3 bases: TGCGCCAGCGCCCCCAGGACACAGGCTGAAGCTTTCTTT.

The chain joins TRBV5-3 to TRBJ2-3; 9 nucleotides align to TRBD2. TRBV5-3 is known as an ORF, though its function is uncertain. The junction had 12 bases not matched to a gene; V was cut back by 5 bases and J by 2 bases. There are 17 residues in the CDR3. CDR3 sequence reads: CARRPSGAQSLTDTQYF. The DNA of the CDR3 is TGTGCCAGAAGGCCTAGCGGGGCGCAATCCCTCACAGATACGCAGTATTTT.

This rearrangement joins TRBV5-1 to TRBJ1-2, with D perhaps matching TRBD1 (6 bases). V was pared by 0 bases and J by 3 bases, with 9 bases between. The germline gives CDR1 SGHRS, CDR2 YFSETQ. The CDR3 length is 14 residues. The CDR3 reads CASSLGQGHYGYTF. The CDR3 region has the DNA TGCGCCAGCAGCTTGGGGCAGGGGCACTATGGCTACACCTTC.

J is TRBJ1-6 and V is TRBV28, with 7 bases fitting TRBD1. The CDR3 totals 14 residues. The V gene's germline CDR1 is MDHEN and CDR2 SYDVKM. The V segment lost 6 bases and the J segment 6 bases; nucleotides outside the gene matches: 5. CDR3 in DNA: TGTGCCAGCAGAACCGGGACAGTTAATTCACCCCTCCACTTT. This translates into CASRTGTVNSPLHF.

This chain joins TRBV28 and TRBJ1-6; D not certain. V was shortened by 3 bases and J by 10 bases, with 10 bases between the two germline ends. The CDR3 totals 13 residues. Germline V gives CDR1 MDHEN, CDR2 SYDVKM. CDR3 bases: TGTGCCAGCAGTTTTAACGAAAGGTCACCCCTCCACTTT. Translating it yields CASSFNERSPLHF.

The chain joins TRBV5-1 to TRBJ2-2; D is possibly TRBD2 (5 bases). V dropped 1 base and J dropped 5 bases, with 6 bases sitting between them. Germline V gene data show CDR1 as SGHRS and CDR2 as YFSETQ. The CDR3 spans 13 residues. CDR3 coding DNA: TGCGCCAGCAGCTTGACGGGAACCGGGGAGCTGTTTTTT. Protein: CASSLTGTGELFF.

This rearrangement joins TRBV6-6 to TRBJ2-2, with D maybe TRBD1 (5 bases). The V gene's germline CDR1 is MNHNY and CDR2 SVGAGI (reference sequence). The V end lost 10 bases, the J end lost 5 bases, and 11 bases lay between the germline ends. This CDR3 has 12 amino acids. The CDR3 sequence is CATGHMTGELFF. In DNA, the CDR3 is TGTGCCACTGGACACATGACCGGGGAGCTGTTTTTT.

The rearrangement joins TRBV18 to TRBJ1-1; D possibly corresponds to TRBD1 (5 bases). V lost 3 bases and J 2 bases, leaving 16 bases between the germline ends. The V gene's germline CDR1 is KGHSH and CDR2 LQKENI. The CDR3 totals 16 residues. The CDR3 region is CASSPSGAGLNTEAFF. CDR3 nucleotides: TGTGCCAGCTCACCGAGCGGGGCAGGGTTAAACACTGAAGCTTTCTTT. Variable domain in full (rest from reference TRBV18 and TRBJ1-1): NAGVMQNPRHLVRRRGQEARLRCSPMKGHSHVYWYRQLPEEGLKFMVYLQKENIIDESGMPKERFSAEFPKEGPSILRIQQVVRGDSAAYFCASSPSGAGLNTEAFFGQGTRLTVV.

The rearrangement links TRBV6-5 to TRBJ2-7; D possibly uses TRBD1 or TRBD2 (6 bases each). CDR1 is MNHEY and CDR2 is SVGAGI in the germline V gene. CDR3 length equals 15 residues. The V end was cut by 0 bases, the J end by 7 bases, with 16 bases between. This CDR3 is CASSYSYPGAGEQYF. CDR3 nucleotides: TGTGCCAGCAGTTACTCGTATCCGGGGGCGGGGGAGCAGTACTTC.

DNA of the CDR3: TGCGCCAGCAGAAAGGGGGTTGGGGCCCGATACCGCTCTGGGGCCAACGTCCTGACTTTC. It is translated as CASRKGVGARYRSGANVLTF. This chain joins TRBV5-1 and TRBJ2-6, with D perhaps matching TRBD1 (6 bases). Germline V gives CDR1 SGHRS, CDR2 YFSETQ. V lost 5 bases to trimming and J lost 0 bases, with 24 bases between them. The CDR3 has 20 residues.

This chain's CDR3 is CAPGAGPVSYEQYF. For the CDR3, the DNA is TGTGCCCCCGGGGCGGGTCCCGTTTCCTACGAGCAGTACTTC. The chain links TRBV5-6 to TRBJ2-7; D is perhaps TRBD1 or TRBD2 (5 bases each). Trimming cost V 10 bases and J 1 base, with 18 bases left between them. CDR1 is SGHDT and CDR2 is YYEEEE in the germline V gene. This CDR3 region has 14 residues.

This clone has only one observation. This rearrangement joins TRBV7-6 to TRBJ1-1, with a tentative D call TRBD1 (5 bases). V lost 2 bases to trimming and J lost 1 base, with 14 bases between them. This CDR3 has 16 amino acids. CDR1 SGHVS and CDR2 FNYEAQ come from the germline V gene. The CDR3 is CASSLRTSTRNTEAFF. CDR3 coding DNA: TGTGCCAGCAGCTTACGGACATCTACAAGGAACACTGAAGCTTTCTTT.

The chain links TRBV19 to TRBJ1-5; a weak D match, TRBD1 (5 bases). V was pared by 3 bases and J by 4 bases, with 19 bases between. CDR1 and CDR2 from the germline V gene are LNHDA and SQIVND (reference sequence). This CDR3 contains 17 residues. Here the CDR3 reads CASSIGRGVQGNQPQHF. For the CDR3, the DNA is TGTGCCAGTAGTATTGGTCGGGGCGTCCAGGGTAATCAGCCCCAGCATTTT.

The genes are TRBV7-9 and TRBJ1-2, with D possibly matching TRBD1 (6 bases). V lost 5 bases and J 6 bases, leaving 22 bases between the germline ends. CDR1 is SEHNR and CDR2 is FQNEAQ in the germline V gene (reference sequence). The CDR3 totals 16 residues. CDR3: CASSPMGTSSAHGYTF. CDR3 nucleotide sequence: TGTGCCAGCAGCCCGATGGGGACAAGTTCTGCCCATGGCTACACCTTC.

The chain couples TRBV5-1 to TRBJ2-5; 10 nucleotides align to TRBD1. Germline V gene data show CDR1 as SGHRS and CDR2 as YFSETQ. V trimming: 0 bases; J trimming: 5 bases; junction bases outside the gene matches: 16. This CDR3 spans 19 amino acids. CDR3 amino acids: CASSLDSDRGPRPRETQYF. CDR3 coding DNA: TGCGCCAGCAGCTTGGATAGTGACAGGGGGCCTAGGCCTCGGGAGACCCAGTACTTC.

Regarding this clone: Germline is not matched at one junction end, which may reflect a read error. This sequence joins TRBV3-1 (or the pseudogene TRBV3-2) and TRBJ1-2; the D gene is possibly TRBD1 (6 bases). There are 12 residues in the CDR3. Looked up from germline, CDR1 is LGHDT and CDR2 is YNNKEL (reference sequence). CDR3 region: CASSQAQGGIGF. The CDR3 DNA reads TGTGCCAGCAGCCAAGCCCAAGGGGGTATTGGTTTC.

The chain links TRBV7-9 to TRBJ2-7; tentative D call: TRBD1 (7 bases). Trimming shortened V by 5 bases and J by 3 bases, and 14 bases separated the two germline ends. CDR1 is SEHNR, CDR2 FQNEAQ, per germline (reference sequence). The CDR3 is 14 amino acids. The CDR3 sequence is CASSRRGEGYEQYF. The CDR3, as DNA: TGTGCCAGCAGCCGCAGGGGGGAAGGCTACGAGCAGTACTTC.

The V and J genes are TRBV7-6 and TRBJ2-2, with D maybe TRBD1 (5 bases). The CDR3 sequence is 15 residues long. V lost 1 base, J lost 5 bases, and 11 bases lay in between. CDR1 SGHVS and CDR2 FNYEAQ come from the germline V gene. For the CDR3, the DNA is TGTGCCAGCAGCTTAGGCCAGGGTGGAACCGGGGAGCTGTTTTTT. This sequence encodes CASSLGQGGTGELFF.

Only a few counts were recorded for this clone. The chain combines TRBV5-4 with TRBJ1-2; D ambiguous. From germline, CDR1 is SGHNT and CDR2 YYREEE (reference sequence). The CDR3 sequence is 11 residues long. Trimming took off 2 bases at V and 8 bases at J, with 7 bases between the two ends. DNA for the CDR3: TGTGCCAGCAGCTTCAGGCAAGGCTACACCTTC. This sequence encodes CASSFRQGYTF.

The chain has TRBV27 and TRBJ2-7; perhaps D is TRBD1 or TRBD2 (5 bases each). This CDR3 region has 13 residues. Trimming stripped 6 bases from V and 4 bases from J, with 13 bases between. Germline V gene sequence: CDR1 MNHEY, CDR2 SMNVEV (reference sequence). The DNA of the CDR3 is TGTGCCAGCAGCCGCGCCGGGGCATACGAGCAGTACTTC. As protein: CASSRAGAYEQYF.